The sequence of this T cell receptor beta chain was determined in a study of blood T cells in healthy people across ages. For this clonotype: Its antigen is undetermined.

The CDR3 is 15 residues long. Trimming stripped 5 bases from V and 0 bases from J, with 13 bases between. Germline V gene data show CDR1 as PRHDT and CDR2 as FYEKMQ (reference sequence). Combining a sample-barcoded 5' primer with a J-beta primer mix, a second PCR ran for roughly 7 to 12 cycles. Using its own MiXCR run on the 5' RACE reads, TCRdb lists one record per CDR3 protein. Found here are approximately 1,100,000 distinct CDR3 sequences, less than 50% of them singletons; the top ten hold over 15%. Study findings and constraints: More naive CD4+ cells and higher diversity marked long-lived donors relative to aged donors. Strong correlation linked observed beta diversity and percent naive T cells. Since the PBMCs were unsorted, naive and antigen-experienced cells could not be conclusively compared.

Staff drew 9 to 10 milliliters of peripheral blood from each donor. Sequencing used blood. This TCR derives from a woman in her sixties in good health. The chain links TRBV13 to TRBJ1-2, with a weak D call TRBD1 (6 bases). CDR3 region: CASSSEGGANYGYTF. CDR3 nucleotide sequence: TGTGCCAGCAGCAGCGAGGGGGGGGCTAACTATGGCTACACCTTC.